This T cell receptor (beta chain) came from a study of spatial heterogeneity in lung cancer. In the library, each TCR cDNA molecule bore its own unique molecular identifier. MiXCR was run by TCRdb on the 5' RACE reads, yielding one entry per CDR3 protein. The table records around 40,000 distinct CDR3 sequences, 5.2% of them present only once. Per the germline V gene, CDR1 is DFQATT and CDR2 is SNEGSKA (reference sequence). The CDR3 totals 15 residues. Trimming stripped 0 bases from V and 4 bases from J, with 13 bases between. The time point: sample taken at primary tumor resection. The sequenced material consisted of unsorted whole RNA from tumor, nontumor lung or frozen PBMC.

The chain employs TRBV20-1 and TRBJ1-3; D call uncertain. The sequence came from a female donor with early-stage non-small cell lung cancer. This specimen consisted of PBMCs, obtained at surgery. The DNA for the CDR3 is TGCAGTGCTAGAGATCATCTGGCCGTCGGAAACACCATATATTTT. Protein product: CSARDHLAVGNTIYF.